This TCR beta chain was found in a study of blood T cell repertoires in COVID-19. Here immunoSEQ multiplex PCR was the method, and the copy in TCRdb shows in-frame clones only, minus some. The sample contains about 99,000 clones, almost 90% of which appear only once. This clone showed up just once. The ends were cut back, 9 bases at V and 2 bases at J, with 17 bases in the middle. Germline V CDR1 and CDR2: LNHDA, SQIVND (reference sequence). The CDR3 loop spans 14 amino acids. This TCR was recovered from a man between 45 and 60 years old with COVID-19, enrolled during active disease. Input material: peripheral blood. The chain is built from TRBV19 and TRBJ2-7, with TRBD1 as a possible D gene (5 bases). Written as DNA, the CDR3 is TGTGCCAGCAAGCTCTCAGCAGGGACCTACGAGCAGTACTTC. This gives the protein CASKLSAGTYEQYF. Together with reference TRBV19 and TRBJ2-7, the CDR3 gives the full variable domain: DGGITQSPKYLFRKEGQNVTLSCEQNLNHDAMYWYRQDPGQGLRLIYYSQIVNDFQKGDIAEGYSVSREKKESFPLTVTSAQKNPTAFYLCASKLSAGTYEQYFGPGTRLTVT.